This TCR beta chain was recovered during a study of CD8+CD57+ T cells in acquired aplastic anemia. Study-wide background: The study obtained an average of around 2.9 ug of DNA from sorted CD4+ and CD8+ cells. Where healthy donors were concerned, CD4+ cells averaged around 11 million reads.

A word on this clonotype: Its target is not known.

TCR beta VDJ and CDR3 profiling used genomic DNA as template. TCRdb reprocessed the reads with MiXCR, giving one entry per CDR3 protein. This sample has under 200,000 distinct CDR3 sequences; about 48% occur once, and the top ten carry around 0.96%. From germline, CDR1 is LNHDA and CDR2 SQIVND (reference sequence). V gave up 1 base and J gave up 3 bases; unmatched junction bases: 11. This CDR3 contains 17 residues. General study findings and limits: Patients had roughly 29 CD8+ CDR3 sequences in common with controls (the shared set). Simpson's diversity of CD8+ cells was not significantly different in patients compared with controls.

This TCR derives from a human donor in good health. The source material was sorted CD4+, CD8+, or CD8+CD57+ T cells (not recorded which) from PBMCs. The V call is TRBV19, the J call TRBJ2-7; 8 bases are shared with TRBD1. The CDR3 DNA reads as TGTGCCAGTAGTATAGCCCGGACAGGGACACAATACTACGAGCAGTACTTC. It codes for CASSIARTGTQYYEQYF.